Given below is one T cell receptor (beta chain) in context. Antigen specificity is unknown. The CDR3 covers 18 residues. The germline V gene has CDR1 MNHEY and CDR2 SMNVEV (reference sequence). V was clipped by 4 bases and J by 0 bases, with 18 bases between them. Study-level results: Tumor-infiltrating Treg TCR alpha and beta sequences overlapped most with tumor naive CD4+ T cells, then blood naive.

Purified naive CD4+ T cells were depleted of CD25+ Tregs. TCRdb independently ran MiXCR on the 5' RACE reads; one entry per CDR3 protein. The sample lists about 54,000 distinct CDR3 sequences, roughly 17% occurring once. The chain joins TRBV27 to TRBJ1-4; a possible D gene is TRBD1 (5 bases). The sequence derives from a female donor with breast cancer. Sequencing was performed on naive CD4+ T cells sorted from blood. Documented subset: naive CD4+ T cells, CD4+CD45RA+CD25-. The CDR3 here is CASSWGSPRRATNEKLFF. The CDR3, as DNA: TGTGCCAGCAGTTGGGGGTCTCCCAGGAGAGCAACTAATGAAAAACTGTTTTTT.